This T cell receptor (beta chain) derives from a study of blood T cell repertoires in COVID-19. Study information: The origin of the acute and convalescent COVID-19 samples was the United States, Italy and Spain. T cells, B-cell-depleted T cells, or PBMCs supplied cDNA or gDNA.

Per the authors' pipeline: Amplified reference gene primers provided the basis for estimating nucleated cell counts. TCRdb's table, derived via immunoSEQ multiplex PCR, lists solely in-frame clones and lacks some. That table supplies the V and J calls and clone size; D and trimming were determined from the DNA. Of hundreds of thousands of clones in the sample, about nine tenths were seen once. This CDR3 has 14 residues. V gave up 5 bases and J gave up 4 bases; unmatched junction bases: 8. Per germline, CDR1 SGHNT and CDR2 YENEEA. The specimen was PBMCs or T cells enriched from blood (not recorded which). The receptor was isolated from a woman between 40 and 50 years old with acute COVID-19. V usage is TRBV11-3 and J usage is TRBJ2-7; 7 nucleotides agree with TRBD2. The DNA for the CDR3 is TGTGCCAGCAGCCCAACGCGGGAGTCTTACGAGCAGTACTTC. Translating it yields CASSPTRESYEQYF.